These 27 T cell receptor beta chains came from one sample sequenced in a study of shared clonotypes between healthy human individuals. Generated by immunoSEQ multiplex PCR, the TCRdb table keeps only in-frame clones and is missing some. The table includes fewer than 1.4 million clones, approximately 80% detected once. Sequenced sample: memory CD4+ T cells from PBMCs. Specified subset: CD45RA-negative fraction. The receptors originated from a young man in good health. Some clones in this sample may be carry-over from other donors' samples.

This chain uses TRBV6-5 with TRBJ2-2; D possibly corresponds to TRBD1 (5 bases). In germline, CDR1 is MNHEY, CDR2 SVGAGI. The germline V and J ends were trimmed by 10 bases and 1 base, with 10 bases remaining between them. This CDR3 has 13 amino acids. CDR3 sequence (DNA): TGTGCCACCCGACAGCGGAACACCGGGGAGCTGTTTTTT. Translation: CATRQRNTGELFF.

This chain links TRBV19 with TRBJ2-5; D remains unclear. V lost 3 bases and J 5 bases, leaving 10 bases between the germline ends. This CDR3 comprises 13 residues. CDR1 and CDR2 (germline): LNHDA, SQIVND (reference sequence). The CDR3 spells CASSIEVRETQYF. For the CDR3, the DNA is TGTGCCAGTAGTATCGAGGTTAGGGAGACCCAGTACTTC.

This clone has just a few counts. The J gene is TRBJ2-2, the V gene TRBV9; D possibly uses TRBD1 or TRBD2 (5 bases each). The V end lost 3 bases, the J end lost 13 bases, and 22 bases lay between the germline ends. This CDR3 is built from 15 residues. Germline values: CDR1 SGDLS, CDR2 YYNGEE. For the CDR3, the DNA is TGTGCCAGCAGCGACCAGGGACGGAGTGCTGGCCGGCTGTTTTTT. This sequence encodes CASSDQGRSAGRLFF.

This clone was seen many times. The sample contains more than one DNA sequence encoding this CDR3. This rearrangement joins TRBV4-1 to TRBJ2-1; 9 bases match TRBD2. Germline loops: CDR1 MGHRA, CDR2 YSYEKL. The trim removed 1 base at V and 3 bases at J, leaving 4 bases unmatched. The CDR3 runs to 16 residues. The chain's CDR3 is CASSQGSSGVYNEQFF. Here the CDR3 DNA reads TGCGCCAGCAGCCAAGGATCTAGCGGGGTCTACAATGAGCAGTTCTTC.

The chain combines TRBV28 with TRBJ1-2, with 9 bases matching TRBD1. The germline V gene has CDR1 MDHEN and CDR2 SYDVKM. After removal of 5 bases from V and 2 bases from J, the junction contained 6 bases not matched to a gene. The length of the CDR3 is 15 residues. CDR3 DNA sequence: TGTGCCAGCAGTGCACAGACAGGGGGAAACTATGGCTACACCTTC. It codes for CASSAQTGGNYGYTF.

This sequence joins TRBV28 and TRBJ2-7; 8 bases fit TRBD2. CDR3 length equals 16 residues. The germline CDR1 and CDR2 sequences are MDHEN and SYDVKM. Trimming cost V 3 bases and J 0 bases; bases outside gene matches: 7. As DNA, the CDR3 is TGTGCCAGCAGTTTCACTCTAGCGGGCCTCTCCTACGAGCAGTACTTC. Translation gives CASSFTLAGLSYEQYF.

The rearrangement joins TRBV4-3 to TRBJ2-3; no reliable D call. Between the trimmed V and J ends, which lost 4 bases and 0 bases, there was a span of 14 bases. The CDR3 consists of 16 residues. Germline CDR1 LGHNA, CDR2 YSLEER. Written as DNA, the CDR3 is TGCGCCAGCAGCCTATCGGCGCGGTCTAGCACAGATACGCAGTATTTT. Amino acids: CASSLSARSSTDTQYF.

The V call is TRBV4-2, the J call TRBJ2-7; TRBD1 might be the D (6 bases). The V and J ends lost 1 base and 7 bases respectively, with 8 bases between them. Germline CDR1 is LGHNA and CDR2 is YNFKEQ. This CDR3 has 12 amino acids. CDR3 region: CASSQGTAEQYF. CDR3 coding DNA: TGTGCCAGCAGCCAAGGGACAGCTGAGCAGTACTTC.

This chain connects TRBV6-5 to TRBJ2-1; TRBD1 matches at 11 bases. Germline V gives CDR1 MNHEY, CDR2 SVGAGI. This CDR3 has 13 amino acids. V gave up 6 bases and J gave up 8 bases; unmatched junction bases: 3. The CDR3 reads CASRDRGRDEQFF. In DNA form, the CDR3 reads TGTGCCAGCAGGGACAGGGGGCGGGATGAGCAGTTCTTC.

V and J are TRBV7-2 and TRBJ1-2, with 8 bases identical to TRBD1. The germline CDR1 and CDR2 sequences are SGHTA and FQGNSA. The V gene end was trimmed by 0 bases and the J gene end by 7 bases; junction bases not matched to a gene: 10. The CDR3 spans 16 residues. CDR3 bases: TGTGCCAGCAGCTTAGCGCGCCGAGGACAGGGAGGTGGCTACACCTTC. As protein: CASSLARRGQGGGYTF.

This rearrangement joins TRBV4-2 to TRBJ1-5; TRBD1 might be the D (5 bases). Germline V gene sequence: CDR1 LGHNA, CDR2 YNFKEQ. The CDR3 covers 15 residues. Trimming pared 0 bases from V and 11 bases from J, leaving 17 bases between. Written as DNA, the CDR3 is TGTGCCAGCAGCCAAGAACAGTGGGGGAGGCAGGCCCAGCATTTT. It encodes CASSQEQWGRQAQHF.

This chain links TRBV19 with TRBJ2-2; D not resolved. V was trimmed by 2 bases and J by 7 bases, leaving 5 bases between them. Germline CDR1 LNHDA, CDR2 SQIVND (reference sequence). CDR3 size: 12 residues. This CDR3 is CASSIRDGELFF. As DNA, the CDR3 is TGTGCCAGTAGTATAAGAGACGGGGAGCTGTTTTTT.

Here the CDR3 reads CAISEWPNAEAFF. DNA for the CDR3: TGTGCCATCAGTGAGTGGCCAAACGCTGAAGCTTTCTTT. This sequence joins TRBV10-3 and TRBJ1-1; D gene ambiguous. The CDR3 length is 13 residues. The germline V gene has CDR1 ENHRY and CDR2 SYGVKD. The V end was cut by 1 base, the J end by 6 bases, with 9 bases between.

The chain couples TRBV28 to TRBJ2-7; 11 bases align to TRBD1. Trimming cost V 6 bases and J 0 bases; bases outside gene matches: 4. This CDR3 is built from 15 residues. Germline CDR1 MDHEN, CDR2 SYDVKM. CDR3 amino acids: CASSEGQGGSYEQYF. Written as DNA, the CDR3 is TGTGCCAGCAGCGAGGGACAGGGGGGCTCCTACGAGCAGTACTTC.

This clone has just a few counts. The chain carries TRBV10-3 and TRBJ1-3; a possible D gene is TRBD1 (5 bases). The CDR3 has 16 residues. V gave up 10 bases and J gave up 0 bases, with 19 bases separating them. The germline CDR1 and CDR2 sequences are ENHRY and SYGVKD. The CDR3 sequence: CATSPGRMDSGNTIYF. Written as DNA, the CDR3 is TGTGCCACCTCACCGGGACGCATGGACTCTGGAAACACCATATATTTT.

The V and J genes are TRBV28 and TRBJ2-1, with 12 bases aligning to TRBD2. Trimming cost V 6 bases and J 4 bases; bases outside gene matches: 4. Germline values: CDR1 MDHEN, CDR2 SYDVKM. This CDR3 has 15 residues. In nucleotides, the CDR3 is TGTGCCAGCAGCCGACTAGCGGGAGCTTACAATGAGCAGTTCTTC. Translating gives CASSRLAGAYNEQFF.

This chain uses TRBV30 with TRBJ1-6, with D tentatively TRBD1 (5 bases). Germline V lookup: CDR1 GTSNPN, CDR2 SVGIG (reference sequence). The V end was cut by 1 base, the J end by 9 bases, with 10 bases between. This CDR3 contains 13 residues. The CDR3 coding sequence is TGTGCCTGGAGTGCCTCAGGGCTTTCACCCCTCCACTTT. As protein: CAWSASGLSPLHF.

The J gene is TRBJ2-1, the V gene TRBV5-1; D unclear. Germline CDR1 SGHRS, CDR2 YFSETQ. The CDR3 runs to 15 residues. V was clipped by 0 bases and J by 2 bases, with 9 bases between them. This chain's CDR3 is CASSLDSPTYNEQFF. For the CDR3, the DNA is TGCGCCAGCAGCTTGGACAGCCCAACCTACAATGAGCAGTTCTTC.

Here the CDR3 reads CASSFEGRRSICSSTDTQYF. The CDR3 DNA sequence: TGTGCCAGCAGCTTCGAAGGACGGCGGAGTATCTGTTCTAGCACAGATACGCAGTATTTT. The V call is TRBV7-7, the J call TRBJ2-3; unclear D gene. CDR1 is SSHAT, CDR2 FNYEAQ, per germline (reference sequence). CDR3 length: 20 residues. V was trimmed by 3 bases and J by 0 bases, leaving 25 bases between them.

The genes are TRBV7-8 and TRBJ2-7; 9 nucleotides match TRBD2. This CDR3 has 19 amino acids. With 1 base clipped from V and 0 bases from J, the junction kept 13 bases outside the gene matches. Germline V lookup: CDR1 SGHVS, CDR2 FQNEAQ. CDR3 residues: CASSLVVALAGTSSYEQYF. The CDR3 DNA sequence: TGTGCCAGCAGCTTAGTTGTTGCGCTAGCGGGGACGAGCTCCTACGAGCAGTACTTC.

Here the CDR3 reads CASNPSGEGQPQHF. The CDR3 DNA reads as TGTGCCAGCAACCCTTCCGGGGAGGGTCAGCCCCAGCATTTT. The chain combines TRBV28 with TRBJ1-5; D is ambiguous. The V gene's germline CDR1 is MDHEN and CDR2 SYDVKM. This CDR3 spans 14 amino acids. V shed 7 bases and J shed 6 bases, with 16 bases lying between them.

The CDR3: CASSELGTSGSTDTQYF. The CDR3 DNA reads as TGTGCCAGCAGTGAACTGGGTACTAGCGGGAGCACAGATACGCAGTATTTT. This sequence joins TRBV28 and TRBJ2-3; 9 nucleotides match TRBD2. Germline assignment: CDR1 MDHEN and CDR2 SYDVKM. The J segment lost 0 bases and the V segment lost 5 bases, leaving 9 bases of the junction unmatched. This CDR3 has 17 amino acids.

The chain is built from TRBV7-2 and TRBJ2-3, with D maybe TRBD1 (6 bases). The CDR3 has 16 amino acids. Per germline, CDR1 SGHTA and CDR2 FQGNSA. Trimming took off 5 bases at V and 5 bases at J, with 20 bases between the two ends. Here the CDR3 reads CASSLRQVRSGDTQYF. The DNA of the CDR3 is TGTGCCAGCAGCCTCCGACAGGTGAGATCGGGAGATACGCAGTATTTT. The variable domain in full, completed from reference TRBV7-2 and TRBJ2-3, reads GAGVSQSPSNKVTEKGKDVELRCDPISGHTALYWYRQSLGQGLEFLIYFQGNSAPDKSGLPSDRFSAERTGGSVSTLTIQRTQQEDSAVYLCASSLRQVRSGDTQYFGPGTRLTVL.

The CDR3 DNA reads as TGTGCCAGTAGTTGGGGGCGAGGGGACAATCAGCCCCAGCATTTT. This translates into CASSWGRGDNQPQHF. The V call is TRBV19, the J call TRBJ1-5, with D possibly TRBD1 on 6 matching bases. The CDR3 length is 15 residues. The germline V gene has CDR1 LNHDA and CDR2 SQIVND (reference sequence). Trimming took off 5 bases at V and 3 bases at J, with 14 bases between the two ends.

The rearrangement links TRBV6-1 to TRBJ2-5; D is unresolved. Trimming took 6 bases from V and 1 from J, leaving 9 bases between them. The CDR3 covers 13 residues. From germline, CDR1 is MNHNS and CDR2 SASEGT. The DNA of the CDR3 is TGTGCCAGCAGAGTGGAATTCCAAGAGACCCAGTACTTC. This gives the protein CASRVEFQETQYF.

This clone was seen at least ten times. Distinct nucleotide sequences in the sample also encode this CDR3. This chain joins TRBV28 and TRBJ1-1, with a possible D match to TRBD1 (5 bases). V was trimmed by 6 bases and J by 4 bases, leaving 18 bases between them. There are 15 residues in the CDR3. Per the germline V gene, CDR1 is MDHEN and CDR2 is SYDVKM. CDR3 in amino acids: CASRDRTWGSTEAFF. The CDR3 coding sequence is TGTGCCAGCAGGGACCGAACTTGGGGGAGCACTGAAGCTTTCTTT.

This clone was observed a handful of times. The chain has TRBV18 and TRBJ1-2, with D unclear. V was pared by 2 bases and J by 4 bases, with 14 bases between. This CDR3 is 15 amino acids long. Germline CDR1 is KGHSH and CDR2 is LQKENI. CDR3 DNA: TGTGCCAGCTCACCATCGCGGTCTGAGCTCTATGGCTACACCTTC. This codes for CASSPSRSELYGYTF.